The 5 T cell receptor beta chains presented below share a single source sample, sequenced in a study of control samples from healthy donors and cancer patients. Produced via immunoSEQ multiplex PCR; TCRdb's table is partial and in-frame only. The profile shows roughly 88,000 clones, 91% of them singletons. Sequences were obtained from blood. These receptor sequences come from a woman between 25 and 40 years old in good health.

This rearrangement joins TRBV6-6 to TRBJ2-3, with D possibly matching TRBD1 (5 bases). The CDR3 has 16 residues. V lost 0 bases and J 2 bases, leaving 12 bases between the germline ends. Germline V gene sequence: CDR1 MNHNY, CDR2 SVGAGI (reference sequence). The CDR3 reads CASSYSLGHLTDTQYF. Here the CDR3 DNA reads TGTGCCAGCAGTTACTCCTTGGGGCACCTCACAGATACGCAGTATTTT.

The rearrangement joins TRBV18 to TRBJ2-5; D is unresolved. From germline, CDR1 is KGHSH and CDR2 LQKENI. This CDR3 region has 14 residues. V lost 2 bases and J 0 bases, leaving 7 bases between the germline ends. CDR3 DNA: TGTGCCAGCTCACCAGTGAGATACCAAGAGACCCAGTACTTC. This gives the protein CASSPVRYQETQYF.

The chain carries TRBV12-3 or TRBV12-4 and TRBJ1-3; D is undetermined. There are 12 residues in the CDR3. V lost 11 bases and J 4 bases, leaving 12 bases between the germline ends. CDR3 bases: TGTGCCTGCGGCCTAGGGGGAAACACCATATATTTT. It is translated as CACGLGGNTIYF.

The J gene is TRBJ2-5, the V gene TRBV4-2; D is tentatively TRBD1 or TRBD2 (6 bases each). The CDR3 is 19 amino acids. Germline CDR1 LGHNA, CDR2 YNFKEQ. Trimming left V 0 bases short and J 1 base short, with 21 bases between. The DNA for the CDR3 is TGTGCCAGCAGCCAAGACCCCCCGGGGGCAGCAAGCCGCCAAGAGACCCAGTACTTC. Its translation: CASSQDPPGAASRQETQYF.

The genes are TRBV6-4 and TRBJ2-3; 11 bases fit TRBD2. Germline CDR1 is MRHNA and CDR2 is SNTAGT. The CDR3 totals 16 residues. V gave up 2 bases and J gave up 6 bases; unmatched junction bases: 7. In nucleotides, the CDR3 is TGTGCCAGCAGTGACGGTACTAGCGGGAGAGTTGATACGCAGTATTTT. Translation gives CASSDGTSGRVDTQYF.